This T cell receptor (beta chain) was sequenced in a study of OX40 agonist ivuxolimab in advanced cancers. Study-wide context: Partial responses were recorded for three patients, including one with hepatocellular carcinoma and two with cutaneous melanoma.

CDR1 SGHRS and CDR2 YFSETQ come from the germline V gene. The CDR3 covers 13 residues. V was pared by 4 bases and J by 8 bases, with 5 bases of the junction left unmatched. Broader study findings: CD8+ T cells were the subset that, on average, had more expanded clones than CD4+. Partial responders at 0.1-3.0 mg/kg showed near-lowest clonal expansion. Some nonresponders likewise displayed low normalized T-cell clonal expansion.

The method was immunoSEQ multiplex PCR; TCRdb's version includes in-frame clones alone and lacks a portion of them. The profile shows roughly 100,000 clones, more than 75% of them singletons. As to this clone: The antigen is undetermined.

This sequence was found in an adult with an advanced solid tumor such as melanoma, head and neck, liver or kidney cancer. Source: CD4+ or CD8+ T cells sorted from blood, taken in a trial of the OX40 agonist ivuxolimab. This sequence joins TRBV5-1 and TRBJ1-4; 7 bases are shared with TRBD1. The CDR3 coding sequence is TGCGCCAGCAGCAAAGGACAGGCAGAAAAACTGTTTTTT. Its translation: CASSKGQAEKLFF.